One and the same sample provided the 15 T cell receptor beta chains below, sequenced in a study of blood T cell repertoires in COVID-19. Using immunoSEQ multiplex PCR, the repertoire was profiled, and TCRdb retains in-frame clones only, with some absent. The sample carries about 440,000 clones, roughly 85% recorded once. What was sequenced was PBMCs or T cells enriched from blood (not recorded which). The receptors were sampled from a woman between 18 and 30 years old with acute COVID-19.

The chain joins TRBV6-6 to TRBJ2-7; TRBD2 is a possible D gene (6 bases). The germline V gene has CDR1 MNHNY and CDR2 SVGAGI (reference sequence). V was cut by 8 bases and J by 2 bases, with 16 bases left in between. The CDR3 has 14 residues. DNA of the CDR3: TGTGCCAGCCGGGGCGGGGTTGGGACCTACGAGCAGTACTTC. Translating gives CASRGGVGTYEQYF.

The J gene is TRBJ2-3, the V gene TRBV6-5; D perhaps matches TRBD2 (5 bases). Trimming cost V 6 bases and J 0 bases, with 13 bases left between them. Germline CDR1 MNHEY, CDR2 SVGAGI. The CDR3 is 15 residues long. The CDR3 region is CASRYDGDSTDTQYF. CDR3 coding DNA: TGTGCCAGCAGATACGACGGGGATAGCACAGATACGCAGTATTTT.

The chain carries TRBV20-1 and TRBJ1-2, with a weak D call TRBD1 (6 bases). V gave up 3 bases and J gave up 6 bases, with 17 bases separating them. This CDR3 region has 14 residues. The germline CDR1 and CDR2 sequences are DFQATT and SNEGSKA (reference sequence). CDR3 bases: TGCAGTGCTAGTTCTGGGGATGGGGGCCATGGCTACACCTTC. This sequence encodes CSASSGDGGHGYTF.

The rearrangement links TRBV3-1 (or the pseudogene TRBV3-2) to TRBJ2-3; TRBD2 matches at 11 bases. The CDR3 covers 17 residues. Germline V gene sequence: CDR1 LGHDT, CDR2 YNNKEL (reference sequence). V shed 0 bases, J shed 6 bases, and the junction held 8 bases outside the gene matches. The CDR3 DNA reads as TGTGCCAGCAGCCAAGAAAGACTAGCGGGGAGAGGGGATACGCAGTATTTT. Translated, it gives CASSQERLAGRGDTQYF.

V is TRBV3-1 (or the pseudogene TRBV3-2) and J is TRBJ1-6; TRBD1 aligns across 9 bases. The germline V gene has CDR1 LGHDT and CDR2 YNNKEL (reference sequence). J was trimmed by 9 bases and V by 3 bases; bases with no gene match: 3. This CDR3 has 14 amino acids. CDR3 in amino acids: CASSHVTGGSPLHF. The CDR3 DNA is TGTGCCAGCAGCCATGTGACAGGGGGTTCACCCCTCCACTTT.

This chain connects TRBV18 to TRBJ2-1, with 10 nucleotides matching TRBD2. This CDR3 region has 15 residues. V trimming: 6 bases; J trimming: 5 bases; junction bases outside the gene matches: 7. CDR1 KGHSH and CDR2 LQKENI come from the germline V gene. In DNA form, the CDR3 reads TGTGCCAGCTCGAGGACTAGCGGACAGGACAATGAGCAGTTCTTC. This codes for CASSRTSGQDNEQFF.

This chain uses TRBV28 with TRBJ1-1; the match to TRBD1 covers 8 bases. This CDR3 contains 13 residues. Trimming cost V 9 bases and J 6 bases; bases outside gene matches: 9. Per the germline V gene, CDR1 is MDHEN and CDR2 is SYDVKM. The CDR3 is CASYDRGMPEAFF. The CDR3 DNA reads as TGTGCCAGTTACGACAGGGGAATGCCTGAAGCTTTCTTT.

The chain employs TRBV5-1 and TRBJ1-2; 9 nucleotides agree with TRBD1. V trimming: 0 bases; J trimming: 7 bases; junction bases outside the gene matches: 4. Germline CDR1 is SGHRS and CDR2 is YFSETQ. The CDR3 is 14 residues long. Here the CDR3 reads CASSLEGQGAGYTF. In DNA, the CDR3 is TGCGCCAGCAGCTTGGAGGGACAGGGAGCTGGCTACACCTTC. The full variable domain, rest sourced from reference TRBV5-1 and TRBJ1-2, is KAGVTQTPRYLIKTRGQQVTLSCSPISGHRSVSWYQQTPGQGLQFLFEYFSETQRNKGNFPGRFSGRQFSNSRSEMNVSTLELGDSALYLCASSLEGQGAGYTFGSGTRLTVV.

A single count supports this clone. The chain is built from TRBV10-3 and TRBJ1-1, with D tentatively TRBD1 (6 bases). Germline CDR1 is ENHRY and CDR2 is SYGVKD. The CDR3 is 13 amino acids. The ends were cut back, 8 bases at V and 5 bases at J, with 15 bases in the middle. CDR3 loop: CAIARGAETEAFF. The CDR3 region has the DNA TGTGCCATCGCCAGGGGCGCGGAAACTGAAGCTTTCTTT.

The chain recombines TRBV9 with TRBJ2-1; TRBD2 agrees at 16 bases. This CDR3 spans 20 amino acids. The germline V gene encodes CDR1 SGDLS and CDR2 YYNGEE. After removal of 0 bases from V and 2 bases from J, the junction contained 8 bases not matched to a gene. The CDR3 region is CASSVVGTSGRARTYNEQFF. The DNA of the CDR3 is TGTGCCAGCAGCGTAGTAGGGACTAGCGGGAGGGCCAGGACCTACAATGAGCAGTTCTTC.

The V call is TRBV9, the J call TRBJ2-7; maybe TRBD1 (6 bases). The CDR3 totals 17 residues. The germline V and J ends were trimmed by 2 bases and 3 bases, with 21 bases remaining between them. CDR1 is SGDLS and CDR2 is YYNGEE in the germline V gene. The CDR3 nucleotides are TGTGCCAGCAGCGTTTCCTTGGGGCAGGGGAACCTCTACGAGCAGTACTTC. Translation: CASSVSLGQGNLYEQYF. Combining the CDR3 with reference TRBV9 and TRBJ2-7 gives the whole variable domain DSGVTQTPKHLITATGQRVTLRCSPRSGDLSVYWYQQSLDQGLQFLIQYYNGEERAKGNILERFSAQQFPDLHSELNLSSLELGDSALYFCASSVSLGQGNLYEQYFGPGTRLTVT.

This clone turned up a few times. The chain uses TRBV23-1 and TRBJ1-2; 7 bases fit TRBD1. TRBV23-1 is placed among ORFs of uncertain function. With V trimmed by 6 bases and J by 3 bases, 16 bases remained unmatched. The CDR3 length is 17 residues. DNA of the CDR3: TGCGCCAGCAGAAGCACAGGGGTTCAGGGTCACGACTATGGCTACACCTTC. This sequence encodes CASRSTGVQGHDYGYTF.

The CDR3 is CASSISGDRRTDTQYF. CDR3 coding DNA: TGTGCCAGTAGTATAAGCGGGGACAGGCGAACAGATACGCAGTATTTT. V and J are TRBV19 and TRBJ2-3; a possible D gene is TRBD1 (8 bases). Germline values: CDR1 LNHDA, CDR2 SQIVND (reference sequence). Trimming cost V 2 bases and J 3 bases, with 15 bases left between them. The CDR3 length is 16 residues.

The chain combines TRBV19 with TRBJ2-1, with unresolved D. The CDR3 has 13 residues. Germline V CDR1 and CDR2: LNHDA, SQIVND (reference sequence). Trimming pared 6 bases from V and 8 bases from J, leaving 14 bases between. The CDR3 here is CASSQRSSDEQFF. CDR3 nucleotides: TGTGCCAGTAGCCAGAGGTCGTCCGATGAGCAGTTCTTC.

This clone came up a few times. The chain joins TRBV19 to TRBJ2-7, with TRBD1 identical over 10 bases. V dropped 6 bases and J dropped 1; count of bases not matched to a gene: 6. The CDR3 consists of 15 residues. Germline-derived CDR1 and CDR2 are LNHDA and SQIVND (reference sequence). The CDR3, as DNA: TGTGCCAGTAGACCGGGACAGGGGACGTCCTACGAGCAGTACTTC. It encodes CASRPGQGTSYEQYF.